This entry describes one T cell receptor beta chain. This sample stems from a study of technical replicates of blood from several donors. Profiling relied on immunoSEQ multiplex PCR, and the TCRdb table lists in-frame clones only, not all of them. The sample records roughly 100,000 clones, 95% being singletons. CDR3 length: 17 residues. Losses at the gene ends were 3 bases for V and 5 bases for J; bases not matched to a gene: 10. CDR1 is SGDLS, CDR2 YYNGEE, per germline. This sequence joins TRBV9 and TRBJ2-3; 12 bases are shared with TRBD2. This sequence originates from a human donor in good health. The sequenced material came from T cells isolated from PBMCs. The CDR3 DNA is TGTGCCAGCAGCGCTAGCGGGAGGGCCCTAAACCTAGATACGCAGTATTTT. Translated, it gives CASSASGRALNLDTQYF.